A single sample is the source of the 14 T cell receptor beta chains below, sequenced in a study of blood T cell repertoires in COVID-19. Sequenced by immunoSEQ multiplex PCR; TCRdb stores in-frame clones only, minus some. The data show about 320,000 clones, with around 90% seen just once and roughly 6.5% held by the top ten. The sequencing sample was made of peripheral blood. All receptors derive from a man aged 18-30 years who had recovered from COVID-19.

The rearrangement uses TRBV19 and TRBJ1-3, with a tentative D call TRBD1 (6 bases). V was shortened by 6 bases and J by 4 bases, with 13 bases between the two germline ends. Per the germline V gene, CDR1 is LNHDA and CDR2 is SQIVND (reference sequence). The CDR3 is 14 amino acids. The CDR3 coding sequence is TGTGCCAGTAGAAGGGGGGGAGTCGGAAACACCATATATTTT. Protein product: CASRRGGVGNTIYF. Using reference TRBV19 and TRBJ1-3 for the parts outside the CDR3, the full variable domain is DGGITQSPKYLFRKEGQNVTLSCEQNLNHDAMYWYRQDPGQGLRLIYYSQIVNDFQKGDIAEGYSVSREKKESFPLTVTSAQKNPTAFYLCASRRGGVGNTIYFGEGSWLTVV.

The chain has TRBV2 and TRBJ2-7; 7 positions agree with TRBD1. The V segment lost 5 bases and the J segment 0 bases; nucleotides outside the gene matches: 4. The CDR3 extends over 14 amino acids. Germline CDR1 SNHLY, CDR2 FYNNEI. The CDR3 bases are TGTGCCAGCAGTTTGGGACAGAGCTCCTACGAGCAGTACTTC. Encoded protein: CASSLGQSSYEQYF.

The chain employs TRBV5-8 and TRBJ1-4; D is possibly TRBD1 (5 bases). With 4 bases removed from V and 2 bases from J, the gap between germline ends came to 15 bases. This CDR3 is 16 amino acids long. Germline assignment: CDR1 SGHTS and CDR2 YDEGEE. The CDR3 protein is CASSQTQGITNEKLFF. As DNA, the CDR3 is TGTGCCAGCAGCCAAACCCAGGGTATCACTAATGAAAAACTGTTTTTT.

This rearrangement joins TRBV9 to TRBJ1-1; 11 nucleotides match TRBD1. Germline CDR1 reads SGDLS; CDR2 reads YYNGEE. V lost 2 bases and J lost 4; bases outside the gene matches: 4. The CDR3 has 15 amino acids. CDR3 residues: CASSVRTGGFTEAFF. Here the CDR3 DNA reads TGTGCCAGCAGCGTGCGGACAGGGGGCTTCACTGAAGCTTTCTTT.

The V gene is TRBV12-5, the J gene TRBJ2-1, with D possibly matching TRBD2 (6 bases). Trimming left V 2 bases short and J 5 bases short, with 10 bases between. CDR1 is LGHNT, CDR2 FRNRAP, per germline. The CDR3 has 14 amino acids. The DNA of the CDR3 is TGTGCTAGTGGTTTGAAACTAGCCGACAATGAGCAGTTCTTC. Protein: CASGLKLADNEQFF.

The V call is TRBV6-9, the J call TRBJ1-1; tentatively, D is TRBD1 (5 bases). Germline assignment: CDR1 MNHGY and CDR2 SVAAGI. This CDR3 has 19 residues. Trimming shortened V by 2 bases and J by 3 bases, and 25 bases separated the two germline ends. The CDR3 loop is CASSYPLRDCSASYTEAFF. In DNA, the CDR3 is TGTGCCAGCAGTTATCCATTACGGGACTGCAGTGCGTCGTACACTGAAGCTTTCTTT.

The J gene is TRBJ2-3, the V gene TRBV27; no clear D. Germline-derived CDR1 and CDR2 are MNHEY and SMNVEV (reference sequence). Trimming stripped 2 bases from V and 4 bases from J, with 10 bases between. CDR3 length: 14 amino acids. In nucleotides, the CDR3 is TGTGCCAGCAGTTTAGCGGTGGCCCCAGATACGCAGTATTTT. Its translation: CASSLAVAPDTQYF.

CDR3 sequence reads: CASSLAERRYNRDTEAFF. CDR3 coding DNA: TGCGCCAGCAGCTTGGCCGAGAGGCGGTACAACCGGGACACTGAAGCTTTCTTT. This chain connects TRBV5-1 to TRBJ1-1, with no clear D. Trimming removed 0 bases at V and 3 bases at J, with 21 bases between. This CDR3 is 18 amino acids long. CDR1 is SGHRS and CDR2 is YFSETQ in the germline V gene.

The chain links TRBV7-8 to TRBJ1-1; no reliable D call. The length of the CDR3 is 12 residues. V was cut by 4 bases and J by 8 bases, with 11 bases left in between. Germline lookup yields CDR1 SGHVS and CDR2 FQNEAQ. This CDR3 is CASSSPEWEAFF. CDR3 DNA sequence: TGTGCCAGCAGCTCCCCCGAGTGGGAAGCTTTCTTT.

The genes are TRBV9 and TRBJ1-4, with 9 nucleotides matching TRBD1. The germline CDR1 and CDR2 sequences are SGDLS and YYNGEE. The CDR3 totals 15 residues. Trimming took 4 bases from V and 8 from J; bases not matched to a gene: 9. CDR3 nucleotide sequence: TGTGCCAGCAGCTTCATGGACAGGGGAGCGGAAAAACTGTTTTTT. This codes for CASSFMDRGAEKLFF.

V gene TRBV29-1 combines with J gene TRBJ2-1; possibly TRBD2 for D (6 bases). The CDR3 length is 13 residues. Trimming took off 6 bases at V and 4 bases at J, with 13 bases between the two ends. Germline values: CDR1 SQVTM, CDR2 ANQGSEA. Here the CDR3 DNA reads TGCAGCGTGGGGAGGAGCGGTTACAATGAGCAGTTCTTC. Translation: CSVGRSGYNEQFF.

V is TRBV20-1 and J is TRBJ1-3; a weak D match, TRBD1 (6 bases). CDR3 length: 16 residues. V was cut by 3 bases and J by 6 bases, with 21 bases left in between. Germline V gives CDR1 DFQATT, CDR2 SNEGSKA (reference sequence). CDR3 protein: CSASEGGVGLANTIYF. The CDR3 DNA follows: TGCAGTGCTAGTGAAGGGGGGGTGGGATTGGCAAACACCATATATTTT.

This clone was counted once. Within the sample, other DNA sequences also encode this same CDR3. V gene TRBV5-1 combines with J gene TRBJ2-1, with TRBD2 matching 11 bases. Looked up from germline, CDR1 is SGHRS and CDR2 is YFSETQ. The J segment lost 3 bases and the V segment lost 4 bases, leaving 3 bases of the junction unmatched. This CDR3 contains 15 residues. CDR3 residues: CASSPTSGGYNEQFF. The DNA of the CDR3 is TGCGCCAGCAGCCCTACTAGCGGGGGCTACAATGAGCAGTTCTTC.

This sequence joins TRBV18 and TRBJ1-5, with 7 bases lining up with TRBD1. In germline, CDR1 is KGHSH, CDR2 LQKENI. The V segment lost 3 bases and the J segment 2 bases; nucleotides outside the gene matches: 1. CDR3 length equals 14 residues. The CDR3 spells CASSPGTGNQPQHF. In DNA form, the CDR3 reads TGTGCCAGCTCACCCGGGACAGGCAATCAGCCCCAGCATTTT.